This T cell receptor (beta chain) emerged from a study of cytomegalovirus exposure and HLA in healthy donors. V dropped 1 base and J dropped 4; count of bases not matched to a gene: 10. The CDR3 runs to 17 residues. Germline V gene data show CDR1 as SGHTA and CDR2 as FQGNSA. PCR primers comprised 60 Vbeta and 13 Jbeta primers. Assay used: immunoSEQ multiplex PCR; TCRdb lists only in-frame clones, some missing. The data hold about 59,000 clones, with around 80% observed a single time. The specimen sequenced was PBMCs. This chain links TRBV7-2 with TRBJ2-3; TRBD2 aligns across 8 bases. The source is a woman in her thirties or forties in good health and CMV-seronegative. The CDR3 loop reads CASSLVFGTSSADTQYF. The CDR3 DNA follows: TGTGCCAGCAGCTTAGTATTCGGGACTAGTAGTGCAGATACGCAGTATTTT.